This paragraph covers one TCR beta chain sequence. Profiled with immunoSEQ multiplex PCR; TCRdb holds only in-frame clones, not every one. This sample carries roughly 100,000 clones, around three quarters of them seen once, and the ten largest clones take 17%. This sample is part of a study of Ad26.COV2.S vaccination and SARS-CoV-2 variants. The germline V gene has CDR1 SGHTA and CDR2 FQGTGA. The V end was cut by 2 bases, the J end by 0 bases, with 11 bases between. CDR3 length equals 15 residues. The rearrangement uses TRBV7-3 and TRBJ2-7; the D gene could be TRBD1 or TRBD2 (5 bases each). The material was peripheral blood, obtained after recovery from COVID-19. The receptor comes from a human donor who had recovered from COVID-19. In DNA form, the CDR3 reads TGTGCCAGCAGCTTACAGGCAGGGAGCTCCTACGAGCAGTACTTC. Its translation: CASSLQAGSSYEQYF.